The following is a TCR beta chain sequence with its context. The antigen it binds to is not known. Base quality data are lacking; no much larger clone is found one base away. Receptors were amplified or captured by the immunoSEQ multiplex PCR assay. Rearranged TCR beta chain sequences were amplified using the hsTCRB Kit according to the manufacturer's protocol. An Illumina MiSeq was used to sequence the TCRB libraries. As for the original processing: The kit vendor's proprietary platform handled demultiplexing, trimming and gene mapping. As stored in TCRdb, this immuneACCESS dataset retains in-frame rearrangements with V and J assigned. A fraction of the clones does not appear; measured against another copy, unresolved V genes explain less than half of the discrepancy, and the remainder lacks a known reason. The V and J calls and clone size are taken from that table; D and trimming were inferred from the DNA. Here the sample has fewer than 50,000 clones; roughly 92% occur a single time. The ten largest clones represent under 20% of the sample.

The CDR3, cysteine through phenylalanine, is 15 amino acids long. Solely the CDR3 DNA is kept, with 45 bases framed from the first base. The germline V gene (reference sequence) supplies CDR1 SGHNT and CDR2 YYREEE. V and J are trimmed by 4 bases and 4 bases, and the gene matches miss 7 bases of the junction. These data are taken from a study of a mutant IDH1 vaccine in newly diagnosed glioma (dated by TCRdb to about 2021). Background for the entire study: Of the roughly 33 treated patients, roughly 62% were male and about 40% were female, and the mean age was roughly 38 years. Prior to enrollment, standard therapy consisting of radiotherapy alone, temozolomide alone, or radiochemotherapy with temozolomide had been administered to patients, with the combination being received by most patients. Peripheral blood was collected at six visits: V03 (baseline), V05, V07, V10, V12 and V13. Longitudinal TCRB deep sequencing was done for some 26 treated patients, wherever samples were available for exploratory analyses. Findings and caveats that apply to the study as a whole: Across multiple MHC alleles, vaccine-induced immune responses were seen in nearly 95% of patients. The authors stated that sample limitations prevented analyses of patient blood samples from being reproduced. Selection of PBMC samples for TCRB deep sequencing was based on availability. Pseudoprogression seemed to be unrelated to changes in the top peripheral T cell clonotypes found by TCRB sequencing.

In the paper's terms, the time point label means: baseline, week 1 (first vaccination visit). The treatment or condition label here, explained by the study, means: pre-vaccination baseline after standard-of-care therapy. The donors had newly diagnosed IDH1-mutant astrocytomas of WHO grade 3 or 4 that showed loss of nuclear ATRX. The samples were drawn from NOA16, a multicentre, single-arm, open-label phase I trial in Germany that tested a mutant IDH1 peptide vaccine in humans for the first time. Visit V03 blood draws served as the baseline sample for immunogenicity testing. Genomic DNA for TCRB sequencing was extracted from EDTA blood using the DNeasy Blood and Tissue Kit.

The clonotype was recovered from a man in his late teens or twenties with glioma. The sequences come from PBMCs, collected from a glioma patient treated with radiotherapy, temozolomide or both. The chain is made from TRBV5-4 and TRBJ2-2, and 7 junctional nucleotides match TRBD2. The nucleotide sequence is TGTGCCAGCAGCCCTCAGGGCGGGGGCACCGGGGAGCTGTTTTTT. It is translated as CASSPQGGGTGELFF.